A selection of T cell receptor beta chains follows, all from one sample in a study of CD8+CD57+ T cells in acquired aplastic anemia. TCRdb ran MiXCR on the reads and lists one entry per CDR3 protein. The table includes roughly 150,000 distinct CDR3 sequences, 40% to 50% detected once. The source material was sorted CD4+, CD8+, or CD8+CD57+ T cells (not recorded which) from PBMCs. The receptors shown here come from a human donor with aplastic anemia. Each CDR3 is given with its conserved first and last residue. Each record gives: CDR3 length, V gene, clone size, J gene, D gene, CDR3 DNA, CDR3 protein. D genes are given only for firm matches. Part of the rows lack a size; the others show once, few, many or a class for expanded clones.

length: 12; V: TRBV10-3; size: .; J: TRBJ2-5; D: .; DNA: TGTGCCATCTCACAGGGTTCCGAGACCCAGTACTTC; CDR3: CAISQGSETQYF
length: 15; V: TRBV11-2; size: many; J: TRBJ2-3; D: TRBD2; DNA: TGTGCCAGCAGCCGGGGACTAGCGGGCACAGATACGCAGTATTTT; CDR3: CASSRGLAGTDTQYF
length: 14; V: TRBV6-1; size: many; J: TRBJ1-5; D: .; DNA: TGTGCCAGCAGTGATCGGCGGCAAGGGGAGTCCCAGCATTTT; CDR3: CASSDRRQGESQHF
length: 13; V: TRBV25-1; size: once; J: TRBJ1-1; D: .; DNA: TGTGCCAGCAGAGGAATAGCGTCAGGGGAAGCTTTCTTT; CDR3: CASRGIASGEAFF
length: 13; V: TRBV10-3; size: .; J: TRBJ2-3; D: TRBD2; DNA: TGTGCCATCGGACTAGCGGGCACAGATACGCAGTATTTT; CDR3: CAIGLAGTDTQYF
length: 11; V: TRBV12-3/TRBV12-4; size: many; J: TRBJ2-2; D: .; DNA: TGTGCCAGCAGTACCCTGGGGGAGCTGTTTTTT; CDR3: CASSTLGELFF
length: 14; V: TRBV20-1; size: .; J: TRBJ2-3; D: TRBD2; DNA: TGCAGTGCTACCCCGGGACTAAGCACAGATACGCAGTATTTT; CDR3: CSATPGLSTDTQYF
length: 16; V: TRBV5-4; size: many; J: TRBJ2-3; D: TRBD2; DNA: TGTGCCAGCAGCCAAGGACTAGCCTTGAACACAGATACGCAGTATTTT; CDR3: CASSQGLALNTDTQYF
length: 11; V: TRBV7-9; size: .; J: TRBJ2-3; D: .; DNA: TGTGCCAGCACTCCAACAGATACGCAGTATTTT; CDR3: CASTPTDTQYF
length: 14; V: TRBV2; size: .; J: TRBJ1-2; D: .; DNA: TGTGCCAGCAGTGCGCTAAGCGGGGACTATGGCTACACCTTC; CDR3: CASSALSGDYGYTF
length: 15; V: TRBV9; size: .; J: TRBJ1-2; D: .; DNA: TGTGCCAGCAGCGTAGAGGGGCTAGCTAACTATGGCTACACCTTC; CDR3: CASSVEGLANYGYTF
length: 12; V: TRBV2; size: .; J: TRBJ2-1; D: .; DNA: TGTGCCAGCAGTGACAGTATGGATGAGCAGTTCTTC; CDR3: CASSDSMDEQFF
length: 14; V: TRBV29-1; size: many; J: TRBJ1-2; D: .; DNA: TGCAGCGTTGAGGACGGGGGGAAGAACTATGGCTACACCTTC; CDR3: CSVEDGGKNYGYTF
length: 14; V: TRBV5-1; size: many; J: TRBJ1-2; D: TRBD1; DNA: TGCGCCAGCAGCCCGCAACAGGGGGCGCATGGCTACACCTTC; CDR3: CASSPQQGAHGYTF